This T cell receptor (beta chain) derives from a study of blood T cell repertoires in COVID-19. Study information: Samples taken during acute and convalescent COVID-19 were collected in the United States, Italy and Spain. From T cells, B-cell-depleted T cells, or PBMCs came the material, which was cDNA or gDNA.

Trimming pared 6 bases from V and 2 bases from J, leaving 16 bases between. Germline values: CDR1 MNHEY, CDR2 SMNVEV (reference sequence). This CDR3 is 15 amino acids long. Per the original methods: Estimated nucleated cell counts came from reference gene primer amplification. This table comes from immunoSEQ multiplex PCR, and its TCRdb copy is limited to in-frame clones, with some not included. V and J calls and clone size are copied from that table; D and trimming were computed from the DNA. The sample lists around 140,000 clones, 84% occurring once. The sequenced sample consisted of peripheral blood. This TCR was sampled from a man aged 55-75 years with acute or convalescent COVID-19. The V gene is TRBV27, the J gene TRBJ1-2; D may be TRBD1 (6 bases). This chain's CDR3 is CASRKDSTQNYGYTF. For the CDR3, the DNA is TGTGCCAGCAGGAAGGACAGCACTCAGAACTATGGCTACACCTTC.